The rows below give T cell receptor beta chains drawn from one sample of a study of shared clonotypes between healthy human individuals. Clones were sequenced by immunoSEQ multiplex PCR, and TCRdb holds only the in-frame ones, with some missing. The sample has about 2 million clones, about 95% seen once. The material sequenced was naive CD8+ T cells sorted from blood. The receptor source for this set is a man between 18 and 35 years old in good health. CDR3s include the opening cysteine and the closing phenylalanine or tryptophan. The order of the fields is CDR3 DNA, CDR3 protein, D gene, V gene, clone size, J gene. A D gene is named only where the DNA matches it firmly. Part of the rows lack a size; the others show once, few, many or a class for expanded clones.

cdr3_nt: TGTGCCAGCACCGAGACTAACGGAGATAATGAGCAGTTCTTC; cdr3_aa: CASTETNGDNEQFF; d_call: NA; v_call: TRBV6-5; clone_size: NA; j_call: TRBJ2-1
cdr3_nt: TGTGCCGCAGGACTCTCATTTCACGAGCAGTACTTC; cdr3_aa: CAAGLSFHEQYF; d_call: NA; v_call: TRBV6-6; clone_size: few; j_call: TRBJ2-7
cdr3_nt: TGCGCCAGCGTACGCACTAGCGGCGGCACAGATACGCAGTATTTT; cdr3_aa: CASVRTSGGTDTQYF; d_call: TRBD2; v_call: TRBV10-2; clone_size: NA; j_call: TRBJ2-3
cdr3_nt: TGCGCCAGCAGTCCAAAAGAGAGAAGCGGGAGTGGCAATGAGCAGTTCTTC; cdr3_aa: CASSPKERSGSGNEQFF; d_call: TRBD2; v_call: TRBV4-1; clone_size: NA; j_call: TRBJ2-1
cdr3_nt: TGTGCCAGCAGTTTATCGGACGTCTTCAATGAGCAGTTCTTC; cdr3_aa: CASSLSDVFNEQFF; d_call: NA; v_call: TRBV6-5; clone_size: NA; j_call: TRBJ2-1
cdr3_nt: TGTGCCAGCAGCCAGCGGGGGGCCTCCAATGAGCAGTTCTTC; cdr3_aa: CASSQRGASNEQFF; d_call: TRBD2; v_call: TRBV5-6; clone_size: once; j_call: TRBJ2-1
cdr3_nt: TGCGCCAGCAGCTTGGAACTAGCGGGAGGGTACAATGAGCAGTTCTTC; cdr3_aa: CASSLELAGGYNEQFF; d_call: TRBD2; v_call: TRBV5-1; clone_size: once; j_call: TRBJ2-1
cdr3_nt: TGTGCCAGCGGTCCGGGACTAGCATTAACAGATACGCAGTATTTT; cdr3_aa: CASGPGLALTDTQYF; d_call: TRBD2; v_call: TRBV5-6; clone_size: NA; j_call: TRBJ2-3
cdr3_nt: TGTGCCGAGGTTACTTGGACTAAGACAGGCTCAACCAAAAACATTCAGTACTTC; cdr3_aa: CAEVTWTKTGSTKNIQYF; d_call: NA; v_call: TRBV28; clone_size: NA; j_call: TRBJ2-4
cdr3_nt: TGTGCCAGCAGTTCCCCTCGGACGAGGGGCGACGAGCAGTACTTC; cdr3_aa: CASSSPRTRGDEQYF; d_call: NA; v_call: TRBV28; clone_size: once; j_call: TRBJ2-7
cdr3_nt: TGTGCCAGCAGCCCGGCTAGCGGGGGCTACGAGCAGTACTTC; cdr3_aa: CASSPASGGYEQYF; d_call: TRBD2; v_call: TRBV9; clone_size: NA; j_call: TRBJ2-7
cdr3_nt: TGCAGCGTGGAAGGAGTGGGACTGGACAGGGTGACCTACGAGCAGTACTTC; cdr3_aa: CSVEGVGLDRVTYEQYF; d_call: TRBD1; v_call: TRBV29-1; clone_size: NA; j_call: TRBJ2-7
cdr3_nt: TGTGCCAGCAGTTTCGGTGCTAGCGGGAGCACAGATACGCAGTATTTT; cdr3_aa: CASSFGASGSTDTQYF; d_call: TRBD2; v_call: TRBV28; clone_size: NA; j_call: TRBJ2-3
cdr3_nt: TGTGCCAGCAGCTCTTGGTTGTCTGGACAGGACTACGAGCAGTACTTC; cdr3_aa: CASSSWLSGQDYEQYF; d_call: TRBD1; v_call: TRBV5-6; clone_size: NA; j_call: TRBJ2-7
cdr3_nt: TGTGCCAGCTCAACAACAGGGACCTACGAGCAGTACTTC; cdr3_aa: CASSTTGTYEQYF; d_call: NA; v_call: TRBV18; clone_size: NA; j_call: TRBJ2-7
cdr3_nt: TGTGCCAGCAGCTTAGTAGGCCTCCCCTACGAGCAGTACTTC; cdr3_aa: CASSLVGLPYEQYF; d_call: NA; v_call: TRBV7-9; clone_size: NA; j_call: TRBJ2-7
cdr3_nt: TGTGCCAGCAGCTTGCTAGGTAATTCCTACGAGCAGTACTTC; cdr3_aa: CASSLLGNSYEQYF; d_call: NA; v_call: TRBV5-8; clone_size: NA; j_call: TRBJ2-7
cdr3_nt: TGTGCCAGCAGCTTACCACTAGCGCACAATGAGCAGTTCTTC; cdr3_aa: CASSLPLAHNEQFF; d_call: TRBD2; v_call: TRBV7-9; clone_size: once; j_call: TRBJ2-1
cdr3_nt: TGTGCCAGCAGTTTCCGCAGCAGGTTTGATGATCAGCCCCAGCATTTT; cdr3_aa: CASSFRSRFDDQPQHF; d_call: NA; v_call: TRBV28; clone_size: NA; j_call: TRBJ1-5
cdr3_nt: TGCGCCAGCAGGGATGAAGGTGAGCAGTACTTC; cdr3_aa: CASRDEGEQYF; d_call: NA; v_call: TRBV5-1; clone_size: NA; j_call: TRBJ2-7
cdr3_nt: TGTGCCAGCAGCGAATTTTCCAACGAGCAGTACTTC; cdr3_aa: CASSEFSNEQYF; d_call: NA; v_call: TRBV6-1; clone_size: NA; j_call: TRBJ2-7
cdr3_nt: TGCAGCGTCGAACAAGAGAGGAACACCGGGGAGCTGTTTTTT; cdr3_aa: CSVEQERNTGELFF; d_call: NA; v_call: TRBV29-1; clone_size: NA; j_call: TRBJ2-2
cdr3_nt: TGTGCCAGCCACCCGGGACAGGGGGCTGGTGGGGAGCTGTTTTTT; cdr3_aa: CASHPGQGAGGELFF; d_call: TRBD1; v_call: TRBV28; clone_size: NA; j_call: TRBJ2-2
cdr3_nt: TGTGCCAGTAGTGTTACAGGGGGCCAAGATCCAAATTCACCCCTCCACTTT; cdr3_aa: CASSVTGGQDPNSPLHF; d_call: TRBD1; v_call: TRBV19; clone_size: once; j_call: TRBJ1-6
cdr3_nt: TGTGCCAGCAGCGATCCGGGACTAGAGGAGACCCAGTACTTC; cdr3_aa: CASSDPGLEETQYF; d_call: TRBD2; v_call: TRBV5-6; clone_size: NA; j_call: TRBJ2-5
cdr3_nt: TGTGCCAGCAGCCAAGAGGCAGGGCTAGCGGAAAATGAGCAGTTCTTC; cdr3_aa: CASSQEAGLAENEQFF; d_call: TRBD2; v_call: TRBV14; clone_size: NA; j_call: TRBJ2-1
cdr3_nt: TGTGCCAGCAGCGGCGAGGGGACAGGGGCAACTAATGAAAAACTGTTTTTT; cdr3_aa: CASSGEGTGATNEKLFF; d_call: TRBD1; v_call: TRBV9; clone_size: NA; j_call: TRBJ1-4
cdr3_nt: TGTGCCAGCAGCTTACATGAAGTTAGCTCCTACAATGAGCAGTTCTTC; cdr3_aa: CASSLHEVSSYNEQFF; d_call: NA; v_call: TRBV7-9; clone_size: once; j_call: TRBJ2-1